Below, one T cell receptor (beta chain) is given with its context. These data are taken from a study of shared clonotypes between healthy human individuals. Clones were read by immunoSEQ multiplex PCR, and TCRdb kept only the in-frame ones, dropping some. The table has some 1,400,000 clones, over 95% seen once. This CDR3 region has 13 residues. Per the germline V gene, CDR1 is SGHDT and CDR2 is YYEEEE. Trimming took 0 bases from V and 6 from J; bases not matched to a gene: 2. The chain has TRBV5-6 and TRBJ2-5, with 7 bases identical to TRBD1. The specimen was naive CD4+ T cells sorted from blood. The subset: CD45RA+ positively selected. This TCR was sampled from a man in his thirties or forties in good health. CDR3 protein: CASSLEGAKTQYF. CDR3 DNA sequence: TGTGCCAGCAGCTTGGAGGGGGCAAAGACCCAGTACTTC.